Presented here are 24 T cell receptor beta chains from one specimen sequenced in a study of cytomegalovirus exposure and HLA in healthy donors. The PCR was carried out with 60 Vbeta primers and 13 Jbeta primers. The assay was immunoSEQ multiplex PCR, and TCRdb's table has in-frame clones only and misses some. The sample has roughly 39,000 clones. Sequencing used PBMCs. These TCRs come from a man aged 30 to 45 in good health and CMV-seronegative.

This chain joins TRBV30 and TRBJ1-2; D possibly corresponds to TRBD1 (5 bases). Germline-derived CDR1 and CDR2 are GTSNPN and SVGIG (reference sequence). Trimming removed 0 bases at V and 8 bases at J, with 16 bases between. This CDR3 contains 14 residues. The CDR3 region is CAWSVGRAQQGYTF. DNA for the CDR3: TGTGCCTGGAGTGTAGGCAGGGCGCAGCAGGGCTACACCTTC.

The V call is TRBV30, the J call TRBJ2-5, with 15 bases fitting TRBD2. The CDR3 consists of 15 residues. Germline V CDR1 and CDR2: GTSNPN, SVGIG (reference sequence). The J segment lost 4 bases and the V segment lost 1 base, leaving 1 base of the junction unmatched. The CDR3 DNA reads as TGTGCCTGGAGTGAGGGACTAGCGGGAGGAGAGACCCAGTACTTC. It codes for CAWSEGLAGGETQYF.

The chain has TRBV6-1 and TRBJ2-1, with D possibly matching TRBD1 (6 bases). V was cut by 3 bases and J by 12 bases, with 21 bases left in between. The CDR3 runs to 15 residues. The germline CDR1 and CDR2 sequences are MNHNS and SASEGT. This CDR3 is CASSEHRVGYNLQFF. The DNA of the CDR3 is TGTGCCAGCAGTGAGCACAGGGTCGGGTACAATTTGCAGTTCTTC.

The chain recombines TRBV5-6 with TRBJ1-1; D is uncertain. V gave up 4 bases and J gave up 1 base, with 14 bases separating them. Germline V lookup: CDR1 SGHDT, CDR2 YYEEEE. This CDR3 contains 15 residues. The CDR3 protein is CASSPGRDSNTEAFF. The CDR3 DNA is TGTGCCAGCAGCCCGGGTAGAGATTCGAACACTGAAGCTTTCTTT. The full variable domain, its missing parts supplied by reference TRBV5-6 and TRBJ1-1, is DAGVTQSPTHLIKTRGQQVTLRCSPKSGHDTVSWYQQALGQGPQFIFQYYEEEERQRGNFPDRFSGHQFPNYSSELNVNALLLGDSALYLCASSPGRDSNTEAFFGQGTRLTVV.

The rearrangement links TRBV18 to TRBJ1-5, with a possible D match to TRBD1 (5 bases). In germline, CDR1 is KGHSH, CDR2 LQKENI. This CDR3 is 15 amino acids long. Trimming took 2 bases from V and 4 from J, leaving 12 bases between them. CDR3 sequence: CASSPTTDPNQPQHF. As DNA, the CDR3 is TGTGCCAGCTCACCAACGACAGACCCAAATCAGCCCCAGCATTTT.

The chain has TRBV4-3 and TRBJ2-1, with 13 bases matching TRBD2. CDR1 is LGHNA and CDR2 is YSLEER in the germline V gene. V lost 0 bases and J lost 3; bases outside the gene matches: 11. The CDR3 runs 20 residues. Here the CDR3 reads CASSQDGGLAGIAGYNEQFF. The CDR3 DNA reads as TGCGCCAGCAGCCAAGACGGGGGACTAGCGGGAATCGCGGGCTACAATGAGCAGTTCTTC.

The V call is TRBV18, the J call TRBJ1-5, with D perhaps matching TRBD1 (5 bases). CDR1 and CDR2 (germline): KGHSH, LQKENI. This CDR3 has 16 residues. Trimming removed 3 bases at V and 0 bases at J, with 12 bases between. CDR3 residues: CASSPRPGVSNQPQHF. The CDR3 DNA follows: TGTGCCAGCTCACCTCGGCCGGGGGTTAGCAATCAGCCCCAGCATTTT.

This sequence joins TRBV4-3 and TRBJ1-1, with 12 nucleotides matching TRBD1. The CDR3 consists of 18 residues. Germline CDR1 LGHNA, CDR2 YSLEER. With 4 bases clipped from V and 4 bases from J, the junction kept 13 bases outside the gene matches. The CDR3 sequence: CASSPLGQGAAFGTEAFF. As DNA, the CDR3 is TGCGCCAGCAGCCCGTTGGGACAGGGGGCGGCGTTTGGCACTGAAGCTTTCTTT.

In nucleotides, the CDR3 is TGTGCCACCAGCGGACTTGACCGGGCGGATACGCAGTATTTT. As protein: CATSGLDRADTQYF. J is TRBJ2-3 and V is TRBV15; TRBD2 is a possible D gene (5 bases). CDR1 and CDR2 (germline): LNHNV, YYDKDF (reference sequence). The ends were cut back, 5 bases at V and 6 bases at J, with 15 bases in the middle. The CDR3 covers 14 residues.

The chain employs TRBV2 and TRBJ2-5, with D hard to call. Trimming removed 2 bases at V and 2 bases at J, with 6 bases between. Germline V lookup: CDR1 SNHLY, CDR2 FYNNEI. The CDR3 sequence is 13 residues long. CDR3: CASSEFLQETQYF. CDR3 nucleotide sequence: TGTGCCAGCAGTGAATTCTTACAAGAGACCCAGTACTTC.

This chain uses TRBV6-1 with TRBJ1-6; D is uncertain. The CDR3 has 14 residues. The germline V and J ends were trimmed by 0 bases and 8 bases, with 8 bases remaining between them. The germline V gene has CDR1 MNHNS and CDR2 SASEGT. The CDR3 reads CASSEAWADSPLHF. CDR3 nucleotide sequence: TGTGCCAGCAGTGAAGCCTGGGCCGATTCACCCCTCCACTTT.

The genes are TRBV5-1 and TRBJ2-5; 8 positions agree with TRBD2. Germline V gives CDR1 SGHRS, CDR2 YFSETQ. The CDR3 contains 16 residues. The ends lost 0 bases at V and 2 bases at J; junction bases unmatched: 6. The CDR3 is CASSLGASGGQETQYF. The CDR3 DNA reads TGCGCCAGCAGCTTGGGGGCAAGCGGGGGACAAGAGACCCAGTACTTC.

The rearrangement uses TRBV2 and TRBJ2-7; D perhaps matches TRBD2 (5 bases). V was clipped by 4 bases and J by 4 bases, with 8 bases between them. The CDR3 is made up of 12 amino acids. Per germline, CDR1 SNHLY and CDR2 FYNNEI. This CDR3 is CASSGEGYEQYF. For the CDR3, the DNA is TGTGCCAGCAGTGGAGAGGGTTACGAGCAGTACTTC.

The chain links TRBV6-1 to TRBJ1-5; D is ambiguous. Trimming cost V 10 bases and J 0 bases, with 10 bases left between them. The CDR3 is made up of 13 amino acids. In germline, CDR1 is MNHNS, CDR2 SASEGT. The CDR3 sequence: CATGLYSNQPQHF. CDR3 coding DNA: TGTGCCACCGGTCTTTATAGCAATCAGCCCCAGCATTTT.

On this clone itself: The same CDR3 can be traced to other DNA sequences in this sample. J is TRBJ1-2 and V is TRBV30; D gene unclear. From germline, CDR1 is GTSNPN and CDR2 SVGIG (reference sequence). This CDR3 has 15 residues. V lost 0 bases and J 0 bases, leaving 11 bases between the germline ends. The CDR3 DNA reads TGTGCCTGGAGTGTACTAATCAGTGCTAACTATGGCTACACCTTC. Translation gives CAWSVLISANYGYTF.

V is TRBV7-6 and J is TRBJ2-5, with TRBD1 identical over 7 bases. V lost 3 bases, J lost 5 bases, and 9 bases stayed unmatched. This CDR3 contains 15 residues. The germline CDR1 and CDR2 sequences are SGHVS and FNYEAQ. Here the CDR3 reads CASSFDRGRGETQYF. The CDR3 nucleotides are TGTGCCAGCAGCTTCGATAGGGGGCGCGGTGAGACCCAGTACTTC.

This chain connects TRBV27 to TRBJ2-7; 11 bases align to TRBD2. J lost 2 bases, V lost 6 bases, and 6 bases had no gene match. The CDR3 is made up of 15 amino acids. The germline gives CDR1 MNHEY, CDR2 SMNVEV (reference sequence). The CDR3 loop is CASSPSGRQTYEQYF. As DNA, the CDR3 is TGTGCCAGCAGCCCTAGCGGGAGGCAAACCTACGAGCAGTACTTC.

The chain couples TRBV4-3 to TRBJ2-7; the D gene is possibly TRBD1 (6 bases). The CDR3 spans 14 residues. CDR1 is LGHNA and CDR2 is YSLEER in the germline V gene. Trimming removed 1 base from V and 6 bases from J, with 13 bases in between. This CDR3 reads CASSQGHTGFEQYF. In DNA form, the CDR3 reads TGCGCCAGCAGCCAAGGGCATACAGGGTTCGAGCAGTACTTC.

The J gene is TRBJ2-2, the V gene TRBV5-1; possibly TRBD2 for D (6 bases). V was trimmed by 2 bases and J by 7 bases, leaving 15 bases between them. The CDR3 runs 15 residues. In germline, CDR1 is SGHRS, CDR2 YFSETQ. CDR3 residues: CASSLTGTPSGELFF. The CDR3 coding sequence is TGCGCCAGCAGCTTAACCGGGACTCCAAGCGGGGAGCTGTTTTTT. Filled out from reference TRBV5-1 and TRBJ2-2, the complete variable domain reads KAGVTQTPRYLIKTRGQQVTLSCSPISGHRSVSWYQQTPGQGLQFLFEYFSETQRNKGNFPGRFSGRQFSNSRSEMNVSTLELGDSALYLCASSLTGTPSGELFFGEGSRLTVL.

The V gene is TRBV10-3, the J gene TRBJ2-1; 11 bases match TRBD2. The V gene's germline CDR1 is ENHRY and CDR2 SYGVKD. V dropped 6 bases and J dropped 6; count of bases not matched to a gene: 1. This CDR3 has 13 amino acids. The CDR3 DNA follows: TGTGCCATCAGCCTAGCGGGAGGCAATGAGCAGTTCTTC. It encodes CAISLAGGNEQFF.

The V and J genes are TRBV4-3 and TRBJ2-7, with TRBD1 as a possible D gene (6 bases). CDR3 length: 12 amino acids. V lost 2 bases and J 8 bases, leaving 10 bases between the germline ends. CDR1 and CDR2 from the germline V gene are LGHNA and YSLEER. The DNA for the CDR3 is TGCGCCAGCAGCCAATATGGACAGCAGCAGTACTTC. Residues: CASSQYGQQQYF.

The genes are TRBV29-1 and TRBJ2-3, with 10 positions matching TRBD2. Germline lookup yields CDR1 SQVTM and CDR2 ANQGSEA. This CDR3 contains 13 residues. V trimming: 7 bases; J trimming: 5 bases; junction bases outside the gene matches: 6. CDR3 bases: TGCAGCGGGCTCAGGACTAGCGGAGATACGCAGTATTTT. The encoded protein is CSGLRTSGDTQYF.

This chain joins TRBV4-2 and TRBJ1-5, with TRBD1 matching over 8 bases. Germline V gene lookup returns CDR1 LGHNA and CDR2 YNFKEQ. The CDR3 has 14 residues. With V trimmed by 4 bases and J by 1 base, 0 bases remained unmatched. The CDR3, as DNA: TGTGCCAGCAGCCGGACAGGGAGCAATCAGCCCCAGCATTTT. Amino acid sequence: CASSRTGSNQPQHF.

The CDR3 DNA sequence: TGTGCCACGATGGGCGGGGTCGCCGAGCCCCAGCATTTT. Its protein is CATMGGVAEPQHF. V and J are TRBV27 and TRBJ1-5; unclear D gene. Germline V gives CDR1 MNHEY, CDR2 SMNVEV (reference sequence). The V end lost 10 bases, the J end lost 8 bases, and 18 bases lay between the germline ends. The CDR3 has 13 residues.